The text below deals with one T cell receptor beta chain. Antigen: not known. The CDR3 extends over 14 amino acids. Per the germline V gene, CDR1 is MNHEY and CDR2 is SVGAGI. V lost 8 bases, J lost 0 bases, and 11 bases lay in between. The sample is drawn from a study of Ad26.COV2.S vaccination and SARS-CoV-2 variants. Across the whole study: Into the muscle, Ad26.COV2.S was dosed once or twice, 56 days apart. Points from the study as a whole: People who got the vaccine or the placebo had similar non-spike TCR breadth.

Produced via immunoSEQ multiplex PCR; TCRdb's table is partial and in-frame only. The repertoire consists of about 280,000 clones, with approximately 89% occurring once and the leading ten covering under 4%. Treatment specified: around 19 received Ad26.COV2.S at low or high dose, single or two shots; about 5 received placebo; per-sample allocation not given. Day 63 after the first vaccine or placebo injection was the time point for sampling. This TCR derives from a person aged 18-60 years who received the Ad26.COV2.S COVID-19 vaccine or a placebo. Sequencing used peripheral blood, obtained in a trial of Ad26.COV2.S vaccine versus placebo. This sequence joins TRBV6-5 and TRBJ2-1, with D tentatively TRBD2 (5 bases). DNA for the CDR3: TGTGCCAGCCGCAAAGGACTCTCCTACAATGAGCAGTTCTTC. Translation: CASRKGLSYNEQFF.